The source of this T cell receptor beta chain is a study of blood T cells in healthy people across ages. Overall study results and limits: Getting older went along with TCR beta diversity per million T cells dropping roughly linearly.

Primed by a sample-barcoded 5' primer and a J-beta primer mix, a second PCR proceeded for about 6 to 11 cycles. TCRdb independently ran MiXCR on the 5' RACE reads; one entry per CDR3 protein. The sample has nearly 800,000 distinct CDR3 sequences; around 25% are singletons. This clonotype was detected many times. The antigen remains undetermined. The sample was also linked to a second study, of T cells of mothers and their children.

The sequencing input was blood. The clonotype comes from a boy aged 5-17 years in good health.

CDR3 region: CASSLVDNEQFF. In nucleotides, the CDR3 is TGTGCCAGCAGCTTAGTCGACAATGAGCAGTTCTTC. This chain links TRBV7-6 with TRBJ2-1; D remains unclear. Germline-derived CDR1 and CDR2 are SGHVS and FNYEAQ. The CDR3 is made up of 12 amino acids. Trimming stripped 1 base from V and 5 bases from J, with 3 bases between.